The sample holds one count of the clone carrying this TCR beta chain. The sample belongs to a study of OX40 agonist ivuxolimab in advanced cancers. Overall study context: Those enrolled were around 87% male, with a mean age of about 66 years and ages from about 20 to 79. Partial responses, seen in three patients, involved one hepatocellular carcinoma and two cutaneous melanomas.

CDR1 is LGHNA and CDR2 is YNFKEQ in the germline V gene. The CDR3 contains 14 residues. The V end lost 2 bases, the J end lost 1 base, and 9 bases lay between the germline ends. The method was immunoSEQ multiplex PCR; TCRdb's version includes in-frame clones alone and lacks a portion of them. The data contain tens of thousands of clones, around 89% of them singletons. The chain is built from TRBV4-2 and TRBJ2-7, with D hard to call. This sequence originates from an adult with an advanced solid tumor such as melanoma, head and neck, liver or kidney cancer. The material sequenced was CD4+ or CD8+ T cells sorted from blood, taken in a trial of the OX40 agonist ivuxolimab. CDR3 loop: CASSQPAISYEQYF. The CDR3 DNA sequence: TGTGCCAGCAGCCAACCCGCTATATCCTACGAGCAGTACTTC.